Following are 9 T cell receptor beta chains from one sample sequenced in a study of shared T cell receptors in the human thymus. Here immunoSEQ multiplex PCR was the method, and the copy in TCRdb shows in-frame clones only, minus some. The table has under 450,000 clones, roughly 94% seen once. The source material was thymocytes. These receptors all stem from a human donor.

This clone occurred once. This rearrangement joins TRBV5-4 to TRBJ1-2; D is possibly TRBD1 (5 bases). Germline V gene lookup returns CDR1 SGHNT and CDR2 YYREEE (reference sequence). The CDR3 is made up of 14 amino acids. V was pared by 4 bases and J by 7 bases, with 17 bases between. This chain's CDR3 is CASSGQGLVGGYTF. Here the CDR3 DNA reads TGTGCCAGCAGCGGGCAGGGACTAGTGGGTGGCTACACCTTC.

The rearrangement links TRBV19 to TRBJ1-4, with 7 bases lining up with TRBD1. The junction had 8 bases not matched to a gene; V was cut back by 7 bases and J by 0 bases. The CDR3 loop spans 16 amino acids. Per the germline V gene, CDR1 is LNHDA and CDR2 is SQIVND (reference sequence). Written as DNA, the CDR3 is TGTGCCAGTATCGCCGGGACAGCTCCAACTAATGAAAAACTGTTTTTT. It specifies CASIAGTAPTNEKLFF.

The V and J genes are TRBV7-2 and TRBJ2-7; D is perhaps TRBD1 (5 bases). Germline CDR1 SGHTA, CDR2 FQGNSA. This CDR3 spans 15 amino acids. The germline V and J ends were trimmed by 1 base and 1 base, with 11 bases remaining between them. CDR3 sequence reads: CASSLGIDRSYEQYF. The CDR3 DNA follows: TGTGCCAGCAGCTTAGGAATCGACAGATCCTACGAGCAGTACTTC.

CDR3 in amino acids: CAWVGLARAQETQYF. DNA of the CDR3: TGTGCCTGGGTCGGGCTAGCGCGCGCACAAGAGACCCAGTACTTC. The J gene is TRBJ2-5, the V gene TRBV30; D is possibly TRBD2 (6 bases). V lost 5 bases and J lost 2, with 18 bases in between. Germline V gives CDR1 GTSNPN, CDR2 SVGIG (reference sequence). There are 15 residues in the CDR3.

The chain links TRBV9 to TRBJ2-3; unclear D gene. V gave up 0 bases and J gave up 4 bases, with 6 bases separating them. This CDR3 contains 13 residues. Germline lookup yields CDR1 SGDLS and CDR2 YYNGEE. The CDR3 coding sequence is TGTGCCAGCAGCGTAGAGTTGCCAGATACGCAGTATTTT. Amino acids: CASSVELPDTQYF.

The count of this clone is one. This sequence joins TRBV27 and TRBJ1-1, with D unresolved. This CDR3 contains 17 residues. The germline V gene encodes CDR1 MNHEY and CDR2 SMNVEV (reference sequence). Trimming shortened V by 2 bases and J by 0 bases, and 16 bases separated the two germline ends. The CDR3 bases are TGTGCCAGCAGTTTACGACCGGGGAAACCCATGAACACTGAAGCTTTCTTT. Encoded protein: CASSLRPGKPMNTEAFF.

V gene TRBV11-2 combines with J gene TRBJ2-7; D might be TRBD2 (6 bases). The CDR3 is 17 residues long. The germline CDR1 and CDR2 sequences are SGHAT and FQNNGV. Trimming cost V 1 base and J 6 bases, with 22 bases left between them. CDR3 amino acids: CASSLAHLAPPGPEQYF. The CDR3, as DNA: TGTGCCAGCAGCTTAGCCCATCTAGCGCCCCCCGGGCCCGAGCAGTACTTC. Filled out from reference TRBV11-2 and TRBJ2-7, the complete variable domain reads EAGVAQSPRYKIIEKRQSVAFWCNPISGHATLYWYQQILGQGPKLLIQFQNNGVVDDSQLPKDRFSAERLKGVDSTLKIQPAKLEDSAVYLCASSLAHLAPPGPEQYFGPGTRLTVT.

CDR3 sequence: CASSDTPGHNKNIQYF. In DNA, the CDR3 is TGTGCCAGCAGCGACACACCCGGACATAACAAAAACATTCAGTACTTC. The V gene is TRBV9, the J gene TRBJ2-4; weak D call: TRBD1 (5 bases). The CDR3 has 16 amino acids. V lost 3 bases and J lost 3, with 16 bases in between. Germline CDR1 reads SGDLS; CDR2 reads YYNGEE.

The sample holds one count of this clone. V is TRBV15 and J is TRBJ1-1, with D unclear. The ends were cut back, 5 bases at V and 1 base at J, with 17 bases in the middle. The germline V gene has CDR1 LNHNV and CDR2 YYDKDF (reference sequence). CDR3 length equals 16 residues. DNA of the CDR3: TGTGCCACCAGCGCTCGACTTCCCTGTGGGAACACTGAAGCTTTCTTT. Amino acids: CATSARLPCGNTEAFF.